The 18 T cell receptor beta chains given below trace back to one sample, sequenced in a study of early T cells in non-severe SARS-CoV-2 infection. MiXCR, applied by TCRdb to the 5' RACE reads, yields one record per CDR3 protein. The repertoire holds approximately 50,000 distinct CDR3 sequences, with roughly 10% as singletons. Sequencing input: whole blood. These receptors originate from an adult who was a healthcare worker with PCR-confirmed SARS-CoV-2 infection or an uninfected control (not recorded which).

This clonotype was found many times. The CDR3, as DNA: TGTGCCAGCAGTTTTTGGACAGGGGGTTTGAACACTGAAGCTTTCTTT. As protein: CASSFWTGGLNTEAFF. The chain recombines TRBV12-3 or TRBV12-4 with TRBJ1-1; 10 bases fit TRBD1. Trimming cost V 3 bases and J 0 bases; bases outside gene matches: 4. This CDR3 region has 16 residues.

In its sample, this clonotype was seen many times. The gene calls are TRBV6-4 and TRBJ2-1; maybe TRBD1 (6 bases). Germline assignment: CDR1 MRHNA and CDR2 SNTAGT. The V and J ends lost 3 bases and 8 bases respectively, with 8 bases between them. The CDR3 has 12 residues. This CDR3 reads CASSDGGYEQFF. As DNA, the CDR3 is TGTGCCAGCAGTGATGGGGGCTATGAGCAGTTCTTC.

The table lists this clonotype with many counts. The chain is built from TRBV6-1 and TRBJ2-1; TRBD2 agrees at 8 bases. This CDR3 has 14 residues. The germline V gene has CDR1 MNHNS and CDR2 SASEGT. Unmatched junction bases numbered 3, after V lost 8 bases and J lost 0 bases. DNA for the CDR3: TGTGCCAGCTTCCGGGGGGGCTCCTACAATGAGCAGTTCTTC. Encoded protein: CASFRGGSYNEQFF.

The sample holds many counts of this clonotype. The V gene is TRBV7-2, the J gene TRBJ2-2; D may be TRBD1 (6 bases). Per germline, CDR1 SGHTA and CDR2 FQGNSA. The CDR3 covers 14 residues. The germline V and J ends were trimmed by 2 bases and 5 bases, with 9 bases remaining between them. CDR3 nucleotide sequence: TGTGCCAGCAGCTTAATAAGGGGGACCGGGGAGCTGTTTTTT. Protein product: CASSLIRGTGELFF.

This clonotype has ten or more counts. CDR3 nucleotides: TGCAGCGTCGAGGGTTGGACAGGGGGCTTTAATGAGCAGTTCTTC. Protein: CSVEGWTGGFNEQFF. V gene TRBV29-1 combines with J gene TRBJ2-1; TRBD1 matches at 11 bases. This CDR3 spans 15 amino acids. Germline CDR1 reads SQVTM; CDR2 reads ANQGSEA. V was clipped by 6 bases and J by 7 bases; unmatched bases: 11.

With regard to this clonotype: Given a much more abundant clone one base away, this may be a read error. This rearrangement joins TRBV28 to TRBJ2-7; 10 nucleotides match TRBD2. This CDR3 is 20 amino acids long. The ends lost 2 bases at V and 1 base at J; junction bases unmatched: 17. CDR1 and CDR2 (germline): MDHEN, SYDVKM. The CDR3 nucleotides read TGTGCCAGCAGTTTAGCCCAACTAGCGGGAAGGGGCATAGGGTCCTACGAGCAGTACTTC. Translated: CASSLAQLAGRGIGSYEQYF.

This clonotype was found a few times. This CDR3 reads CSVVTWGDEQFF. The CDR3 DNA sequence: TGCAGCGTTGTGACTTGGGGGGATGAGCAGTTCTTC. The chain uses TRBV29-1 and TRBJ2-1; D possibly corresponds to TRBD2 (6 bases). V shed 4 bases and J shed 8 bases, with 12 bases lying between them. CDR1 is SQVTM and CDR2 is ANQGSEA in the germline V gene. The CDR3 covers 12 residues.

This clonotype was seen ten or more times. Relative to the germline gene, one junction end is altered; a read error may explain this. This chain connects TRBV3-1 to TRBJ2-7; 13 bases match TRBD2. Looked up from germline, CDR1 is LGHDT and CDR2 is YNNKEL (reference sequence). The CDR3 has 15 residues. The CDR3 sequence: CASSHAGLAGVSINF. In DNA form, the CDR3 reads TGTGCCAGCAGCCACGCTGGACTAGCGGGAGTGAGTATAAACTTC.

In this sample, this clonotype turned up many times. As DNA, the CDR3 is TGCAGTGCCTTTGGGACTAGCGGGAGCGGGACCAAAAACATTCAGTACTTC. Translated, it gives CSAFGTSGSGTKNIQYF. The J gene is TRBJ2-4, the V gene TRBV20-1; 14 bases map to TRBD2. Germline CDR1 and CDR2: DFQATT and SNEGSKA (reference sequence). The CDR3 extends over 17 amino acids. Losses at the gene ends were 6 bases for V and 2 bases for J; bases not matched to a gene: 9.

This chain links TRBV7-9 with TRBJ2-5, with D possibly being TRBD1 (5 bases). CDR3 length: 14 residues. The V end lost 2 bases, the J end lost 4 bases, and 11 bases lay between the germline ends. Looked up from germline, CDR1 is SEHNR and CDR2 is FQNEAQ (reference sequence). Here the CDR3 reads CASSLIGATETQYF. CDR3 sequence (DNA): TGTGCCAGCAGCTTAATAGGGGCGACAGAGACCCAGTACTTC.

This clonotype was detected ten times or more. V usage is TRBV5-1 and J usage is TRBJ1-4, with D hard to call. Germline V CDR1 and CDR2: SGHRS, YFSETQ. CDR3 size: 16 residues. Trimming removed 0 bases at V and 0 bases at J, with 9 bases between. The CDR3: CASSLGTRPTNEKLFF. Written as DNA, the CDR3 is TGCGCCAGCAGCTTGGGAACACGTCCAACTAATGAAAAACTGTTTTTT.

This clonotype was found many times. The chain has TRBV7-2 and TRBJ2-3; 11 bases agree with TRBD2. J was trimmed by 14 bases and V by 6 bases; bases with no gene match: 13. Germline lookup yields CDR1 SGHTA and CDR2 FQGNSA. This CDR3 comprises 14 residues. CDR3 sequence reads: CASSTPTRLAGRYF. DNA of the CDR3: TGTGCCAGCAGTACCCCTACCCGACTAGCGGGAAGGTATTTT.

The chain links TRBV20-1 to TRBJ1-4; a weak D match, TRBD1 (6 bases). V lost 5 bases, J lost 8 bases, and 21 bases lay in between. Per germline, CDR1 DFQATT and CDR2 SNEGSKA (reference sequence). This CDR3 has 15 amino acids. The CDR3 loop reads CSALDSHPGSEKLFF. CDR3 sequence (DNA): TGCAGTGCTTTGGACAGCCACCCCGGATCGGAAAAACTGTTTTTT.

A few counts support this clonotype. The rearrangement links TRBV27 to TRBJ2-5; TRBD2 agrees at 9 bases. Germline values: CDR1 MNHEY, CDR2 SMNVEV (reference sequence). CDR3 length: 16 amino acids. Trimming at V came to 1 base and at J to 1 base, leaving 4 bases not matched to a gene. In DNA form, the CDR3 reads TGTGCCAGCAGTTTATTGCTTAGCGGGGGCCAAGAGACCCAGTACTTC. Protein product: CASSLLLSGGQETQYF.

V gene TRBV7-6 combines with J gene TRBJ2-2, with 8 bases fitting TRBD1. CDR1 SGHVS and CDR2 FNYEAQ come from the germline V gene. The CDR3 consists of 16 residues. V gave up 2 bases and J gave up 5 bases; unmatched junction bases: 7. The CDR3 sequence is CASSLTGTGLTGELFF. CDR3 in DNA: TGTGCCAGCAGCTTAACCGGGACAGGATTAACCGGGGAGCTGTTTTTT.

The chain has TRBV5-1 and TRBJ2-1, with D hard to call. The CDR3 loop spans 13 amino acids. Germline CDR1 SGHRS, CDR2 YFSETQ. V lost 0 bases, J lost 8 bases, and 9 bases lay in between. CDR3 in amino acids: CASSLVPKYEQFF. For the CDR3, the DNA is TGCGCCAGCAGCTTGGTCCCAAAATATGAGCAGTTCTTC.

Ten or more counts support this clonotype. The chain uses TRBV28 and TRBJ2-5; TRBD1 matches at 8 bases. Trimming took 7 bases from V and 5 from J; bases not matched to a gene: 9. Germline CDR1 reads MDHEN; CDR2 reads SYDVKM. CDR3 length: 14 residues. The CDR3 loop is CASTPDRVVETQYF. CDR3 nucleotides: TGTGCCAGCACCCCGGACAGGGTCGTCGAGACCCAGTACTTC.

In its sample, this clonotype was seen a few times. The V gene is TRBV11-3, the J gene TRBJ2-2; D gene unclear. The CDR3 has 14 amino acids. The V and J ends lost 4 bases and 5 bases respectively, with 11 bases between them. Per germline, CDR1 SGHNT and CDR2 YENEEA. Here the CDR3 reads CASSSQQDTGELFF. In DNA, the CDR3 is TGTGCCAGCAGCTCGCAGCAGGATACCGGGGAGCTGTTTTTT.